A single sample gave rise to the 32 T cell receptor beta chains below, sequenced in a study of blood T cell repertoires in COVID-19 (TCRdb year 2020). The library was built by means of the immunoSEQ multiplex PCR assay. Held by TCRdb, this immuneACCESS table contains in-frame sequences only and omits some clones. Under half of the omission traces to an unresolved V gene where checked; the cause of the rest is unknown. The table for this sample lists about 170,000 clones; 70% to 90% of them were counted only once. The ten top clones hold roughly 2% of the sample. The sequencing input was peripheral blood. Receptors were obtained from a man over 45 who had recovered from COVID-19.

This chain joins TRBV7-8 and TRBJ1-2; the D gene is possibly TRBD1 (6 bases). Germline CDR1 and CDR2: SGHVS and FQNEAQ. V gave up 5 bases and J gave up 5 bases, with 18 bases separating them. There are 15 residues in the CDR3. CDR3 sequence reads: CASSQRGGAQYGYTF. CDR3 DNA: TGTGCCAGCAGCCAGCGCGGGGGGGCGCAGTATGGCTACACCTTC.

The CDR3 bases are TGCGCCAGCAGCCAAGACAGTAGCAATCAGCCCCAGCATTTT. It specifies CASSQDSSNQPQHF. V and J are TRBV4-1 and TRBJ1-5; no reliable D call. Deletions cut 0 bases from V and 0 bases from J, with 3 bases between. The CDR3 has 14 amino acids. Per germline, CDR1 MGHRA and CDR2 YSYEKL.

CDR3 residues: CSVERWSGGETQYF. CDR3 DNA sequence: TGCAGCGTTGAAAGGTGGTCAGGGGGAGAGACCCAGTACTTC. V gene TRBV29-1 combines with J gene TRBJ2-5; 7 bases agree with TRBD1. With V trimmed by 2 bases and J by 4 bases, 7 bases remained unmatched. This CDR3 contains 14 residues. CDR1 and CDR2 from the germline V gene are SQVTM and ANQGSEA. Together with reference TRBV29-1 and TRBJ2-5, the CDR3 gives the full variable domain: SAVISQKPSRDICQRGTSLTIQCQVDSQVTMMFWYRQQPGQSLTLIATANQGSEATYESGFVIDKFPISRPNLTFSTLTVSNMSPEDSSIYLCSVERWSGGETQYFGPGTRLLVL.

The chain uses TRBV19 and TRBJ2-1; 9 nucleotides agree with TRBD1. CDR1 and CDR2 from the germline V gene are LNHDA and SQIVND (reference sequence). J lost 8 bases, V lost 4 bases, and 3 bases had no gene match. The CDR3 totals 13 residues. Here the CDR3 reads CASSRTGVYEQFF. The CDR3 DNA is TGTGCCAGTAGTAGGACAGGGGTATATGAGCAGTTCTTC.

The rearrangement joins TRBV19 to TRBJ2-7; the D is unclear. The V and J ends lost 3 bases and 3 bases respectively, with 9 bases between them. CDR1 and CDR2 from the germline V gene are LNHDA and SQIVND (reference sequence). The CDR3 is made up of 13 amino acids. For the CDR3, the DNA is TGTGCCAGTAGTATGATCGGTGACTACGAGCAGTACTTC. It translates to CASSMIGDYEQYF.

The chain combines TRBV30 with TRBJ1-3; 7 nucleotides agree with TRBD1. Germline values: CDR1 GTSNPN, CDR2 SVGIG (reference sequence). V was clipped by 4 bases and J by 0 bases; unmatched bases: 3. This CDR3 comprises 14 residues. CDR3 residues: CAWTGGSSGNTIYF. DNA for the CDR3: TGTGCCTGGACAGGGGGGAGCTCTGGAAACACCATATATTTT.

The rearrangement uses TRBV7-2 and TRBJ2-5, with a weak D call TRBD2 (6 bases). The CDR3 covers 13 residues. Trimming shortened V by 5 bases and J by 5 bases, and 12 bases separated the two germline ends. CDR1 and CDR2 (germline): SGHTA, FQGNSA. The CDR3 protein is CASSQTSLETQYF. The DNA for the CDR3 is TGTGCCAGCAGCCAGACTAGTTTGGAGACCCAGTACTTC.

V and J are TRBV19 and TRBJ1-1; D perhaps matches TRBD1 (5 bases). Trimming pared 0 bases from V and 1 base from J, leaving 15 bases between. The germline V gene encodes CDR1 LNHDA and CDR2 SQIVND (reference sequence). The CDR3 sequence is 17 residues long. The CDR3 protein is CASSIEFLRRGNTEAFF. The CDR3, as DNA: TGTGCCAGTAGTATAGAATTCTTAAGAAGGGGGAACACTGAAGCTTTCTTT.

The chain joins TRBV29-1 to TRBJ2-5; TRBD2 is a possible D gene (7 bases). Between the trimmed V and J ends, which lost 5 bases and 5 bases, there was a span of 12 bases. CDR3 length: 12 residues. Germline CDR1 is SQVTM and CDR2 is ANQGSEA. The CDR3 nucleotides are TGCAGCGTTTCGGGGGGCCGGGAGACCCAGTACTTC. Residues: CSVSGGRETQYF. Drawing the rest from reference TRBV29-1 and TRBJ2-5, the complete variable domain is SAVISQKPSRDICQRGTSLTIQCQVDSQVTMMFWYRQQPGQSLTLIATANQGSEATYESGFVIDKFPISRPNLTFSTLTVSNMSPEDSSIYLCSVSGGRETQYFGPGTRLLVL.

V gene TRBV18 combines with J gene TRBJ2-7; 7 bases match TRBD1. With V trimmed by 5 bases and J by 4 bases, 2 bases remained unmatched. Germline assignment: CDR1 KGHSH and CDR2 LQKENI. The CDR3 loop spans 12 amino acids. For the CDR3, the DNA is TGTGCCAGCTCAGGACAGGAATACGAGCAGTACTTC. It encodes CASSGQEYEQYF.

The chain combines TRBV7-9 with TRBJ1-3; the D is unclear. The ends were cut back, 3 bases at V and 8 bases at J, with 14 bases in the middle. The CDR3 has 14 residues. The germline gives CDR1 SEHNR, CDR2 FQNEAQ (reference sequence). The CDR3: CASSLAAKGDTIYF. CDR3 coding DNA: TGTGCCAGCAGCTTGGCAGCTAAGGGAGACACCATATATTTT. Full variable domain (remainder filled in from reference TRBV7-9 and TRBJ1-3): DTGVSQNPRHKITKRGQNVTFRCDPISEHNRLYWYRQTLGQGPEFLTYFQNEAQLEKSRLLSDRFSAERPKGSFSTLEIQRTEQGDSAMYLCASSLAAKGDTIYFGEGSWLTVV.

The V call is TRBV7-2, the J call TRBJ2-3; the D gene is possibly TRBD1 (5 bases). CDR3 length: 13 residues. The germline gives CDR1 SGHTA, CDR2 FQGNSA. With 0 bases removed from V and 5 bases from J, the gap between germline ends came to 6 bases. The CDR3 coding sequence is TGTGCCAGCAGCTTAGCAGGGGTAGATACGCAGTATTTT. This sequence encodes CASSLAGVDTQYF.

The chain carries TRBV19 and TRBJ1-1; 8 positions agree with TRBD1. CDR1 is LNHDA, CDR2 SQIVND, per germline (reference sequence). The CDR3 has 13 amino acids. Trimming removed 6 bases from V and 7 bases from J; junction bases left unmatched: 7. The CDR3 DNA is TGTGCCAGTAGAACCGCAGGGGGCGGTGAAGCTTTCTTT. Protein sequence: CASRTAGGGEAFF. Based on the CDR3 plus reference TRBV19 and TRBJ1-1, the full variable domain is DGGITQSPKYLFRKEGQNVTLSCEQNLNHDAMYWYRQDPGQGLRLIYYSQIVNDFQKGDIAEGYSVSREKKESFPLTVTSAQKNPTAFYLCASRTAGGGEAFFGQGTRLTVV.

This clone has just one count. Here the CDR3 reads CAISGTAGHGSPLHF. CDR3 sequence (DNA): TGTGCCATCAGTGGGACGGCAGGGCACGGATCACCCCTCCACTTT. This sequence joins TRBV10-3 and TRBJ1-6; tentatively, D is TRBD1 (5 bases). This CDR3 has 15 residues. Germline CDR1 ENHRY, CDR2 SYGVKD. V was pared by 4 bases and J by 10 bases, with 17 bases between.

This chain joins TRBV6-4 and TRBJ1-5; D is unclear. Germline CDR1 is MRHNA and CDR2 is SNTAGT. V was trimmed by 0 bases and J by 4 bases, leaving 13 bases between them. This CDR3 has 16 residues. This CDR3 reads CASSDSRPDTNQPQHF. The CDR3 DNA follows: TGTGCCAGCAGTGACTCTCGGCCCGACACGAATCAGCCCCAGCATTTT.

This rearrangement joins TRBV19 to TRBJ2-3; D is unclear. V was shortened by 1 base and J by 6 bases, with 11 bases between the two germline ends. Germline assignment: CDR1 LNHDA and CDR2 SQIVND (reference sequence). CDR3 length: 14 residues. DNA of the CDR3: TGTGCCAGTAGTATAGGAGGAGCTCTGGATACGCAGTATTTT. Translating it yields CASSIGGALDTQYF.

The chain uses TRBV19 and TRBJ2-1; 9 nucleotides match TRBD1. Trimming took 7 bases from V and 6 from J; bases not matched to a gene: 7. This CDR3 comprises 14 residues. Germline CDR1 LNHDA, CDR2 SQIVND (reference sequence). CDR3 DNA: TGTGCCAGTACCGAGGGACAGGGAATCAATGAGCAGTTCTTC. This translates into CASTEGQGINEQFF.

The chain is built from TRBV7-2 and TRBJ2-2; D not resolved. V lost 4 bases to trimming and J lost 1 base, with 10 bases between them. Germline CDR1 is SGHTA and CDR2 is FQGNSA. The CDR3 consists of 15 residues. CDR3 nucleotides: TGTGCCAGCAGCTCTATGGTCCTGAACACCGGGGAGCTGTTTTTT. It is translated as CASSSMVLNTGELFF.

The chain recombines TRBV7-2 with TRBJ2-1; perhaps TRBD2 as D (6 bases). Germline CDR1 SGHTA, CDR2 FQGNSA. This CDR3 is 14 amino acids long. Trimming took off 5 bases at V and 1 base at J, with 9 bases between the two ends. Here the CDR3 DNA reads TGTGCCAGCAGCCCCGGGGGTTCCTACAATGAGCAGTTCTTC. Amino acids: CASSPGGSYNEQFF.

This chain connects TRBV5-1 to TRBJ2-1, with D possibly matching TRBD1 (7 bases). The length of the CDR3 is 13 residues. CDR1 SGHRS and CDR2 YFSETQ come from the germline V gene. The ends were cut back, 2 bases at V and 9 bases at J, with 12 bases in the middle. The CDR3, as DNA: TGCGCCAGCAGCTTCAGGGGGGATGGTGAGCAGTTCTTC. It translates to CASSFRGDGEQFF.

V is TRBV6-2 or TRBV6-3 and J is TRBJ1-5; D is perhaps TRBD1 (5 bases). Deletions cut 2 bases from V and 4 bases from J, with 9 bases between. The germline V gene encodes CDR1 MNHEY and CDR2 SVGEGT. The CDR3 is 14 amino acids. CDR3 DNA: TGTGCCAGCAGTTACCCAGGGTCAAATCAGCCCCAGCATTTT. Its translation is CASSYPGSNQPQHF.

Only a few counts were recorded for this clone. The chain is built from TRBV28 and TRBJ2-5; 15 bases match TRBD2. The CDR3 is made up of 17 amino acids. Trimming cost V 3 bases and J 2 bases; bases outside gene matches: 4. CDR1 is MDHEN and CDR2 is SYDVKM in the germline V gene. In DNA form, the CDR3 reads TGTGCCAGCAGTTTTGGGGGACTAGCGGGGGGTCAAGAGACCCAGTACTTC. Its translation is CASSFGGLAGGQETQYF.

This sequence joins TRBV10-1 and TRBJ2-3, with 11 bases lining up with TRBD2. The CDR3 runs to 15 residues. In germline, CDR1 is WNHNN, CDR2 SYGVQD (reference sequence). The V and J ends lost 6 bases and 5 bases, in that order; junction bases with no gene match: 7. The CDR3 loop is CASREGLAGGDTQYF. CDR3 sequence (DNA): TGCGCCAGCAGAGAAGGACTAGCGGGTGGAGATACGCAGTATTTT.

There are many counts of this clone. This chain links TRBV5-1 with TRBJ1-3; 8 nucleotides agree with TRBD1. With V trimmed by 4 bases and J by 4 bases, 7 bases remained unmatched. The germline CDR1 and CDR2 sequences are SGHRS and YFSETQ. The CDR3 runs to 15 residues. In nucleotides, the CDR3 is TGCGCCAGCAGCGTGTGGACAGGGTCAGGAAACACCATATATTTT. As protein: CASSVWTGSGNTIYF.

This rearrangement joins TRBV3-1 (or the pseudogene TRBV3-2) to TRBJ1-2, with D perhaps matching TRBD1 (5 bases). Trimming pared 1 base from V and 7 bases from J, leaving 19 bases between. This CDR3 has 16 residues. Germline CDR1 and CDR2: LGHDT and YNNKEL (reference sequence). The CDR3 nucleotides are TGTGCCAGCAGCCAAGCCAATGCAGGGATTCGGAGTGGCTACACCTTC. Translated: CASSQANAGIRSGYTF.

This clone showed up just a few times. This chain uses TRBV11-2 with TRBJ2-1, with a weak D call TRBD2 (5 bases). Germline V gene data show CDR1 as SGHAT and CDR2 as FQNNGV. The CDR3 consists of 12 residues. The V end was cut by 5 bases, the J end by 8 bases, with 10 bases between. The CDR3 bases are TGTGCCAGCAGCGGGAGTTCCCATGAGCAGTTCTTC. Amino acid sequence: CASSGSSHEQFF.

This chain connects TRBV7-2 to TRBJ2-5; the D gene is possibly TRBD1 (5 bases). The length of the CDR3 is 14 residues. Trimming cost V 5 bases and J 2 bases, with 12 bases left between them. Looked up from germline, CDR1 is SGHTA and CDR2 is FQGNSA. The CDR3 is CASSEQVTQETQYF. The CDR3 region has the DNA TGTGCCAGCAGCGAACAGGTGACACAAGAGACCCAGTACTTC.

The DNA of the CDR3 is TGTGCCAGCAGCTTAACAGTTGTCAATTCACCCCTCCACTTT. Translating gives CASSLTVVNSPLHF. The chain is built from TRBV11-2 and TRBJ1-6; D not certain. Germline lookup yields CDR1 SGHAT and CDR2 FQNNGV. The germline V and J ends were trimmed by 2 bases and 7 bases, with 9 bases remaining between them. The length of the CDR3 is 14 residues.

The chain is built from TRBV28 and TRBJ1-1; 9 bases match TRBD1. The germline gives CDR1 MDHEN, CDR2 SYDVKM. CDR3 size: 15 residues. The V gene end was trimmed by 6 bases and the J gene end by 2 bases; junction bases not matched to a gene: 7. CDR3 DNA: TGTGCCAGCAGCCCGGGACAGGGTTATAACACTGAAGCTTTCTTT. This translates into CASSPGQGYNTEAFF.

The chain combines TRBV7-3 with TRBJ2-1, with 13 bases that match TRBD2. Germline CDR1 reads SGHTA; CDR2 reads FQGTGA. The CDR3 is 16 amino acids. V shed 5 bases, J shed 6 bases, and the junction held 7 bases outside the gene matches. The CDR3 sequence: CASSRLAGGMGNEQFF. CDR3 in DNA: TGTGCCAGCAGCCGACTAGCGGGAGGAATGGGCAATGAGCAGTTCTTC.

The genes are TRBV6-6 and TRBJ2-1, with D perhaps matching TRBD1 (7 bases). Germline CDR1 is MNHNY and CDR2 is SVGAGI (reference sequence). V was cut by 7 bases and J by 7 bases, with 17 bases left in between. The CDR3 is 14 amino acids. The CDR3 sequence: CASTTEGGQNEQFF. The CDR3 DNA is TGTGCCAGCACAACGGAGGGGGGACAGAATGAGCAGTTCTTC.

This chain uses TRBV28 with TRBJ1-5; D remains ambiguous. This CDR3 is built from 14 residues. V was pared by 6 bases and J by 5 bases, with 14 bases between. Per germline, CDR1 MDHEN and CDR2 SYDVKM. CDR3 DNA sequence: TGTGCCAGCAGCCGGGAAGAAGGGTATCAGCCCCAGCATTTT. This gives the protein CASSREEGYQPQHF.